This TCR beta chain derives from a study of breast tumors, draining lymph nodes, adjacent tissues. TCRdb reprocessed the multiplex PCR reads via MiXCR and lists one record per CDR3 protein. The sample shows approximately 130,000 distinct CDR3 sequences, around 21% of them seen only once. This clonotype was picked up many times. V was pared by 9 bases and J by 0 bases, with 6 bases of the junction left unmatched. This CDR3 is built from 15 residues. The germline CDR1 and CDR2 sequences are KGHDR and SFDVKD. Samples came from axillary lymph nodes draining the breast cancer. The source of this sequence is a female donor with breast cancer. Some clones in this sample may be carry-over from other donors' samples. This chain connects TRBV24-1 to TRBJ1-4; 7 positions agree with TRBD1. Sequenced material: axillary lymph node tissue. The CDR3 DNA is TGTGCCACCTCTCGAGGGACAGCAACTAATGAAAAACTGTTTTTT. Encoded protein: CATSRGTATNEKLFF.